The rows below give T cell receptor beta chains drawn from one sample of a study of CD8+CD57+ T cells in acquired aplastic anemia. From the reads, TCRdb called clonotypes with MiXCR, one entry per CDR3 protein. The sample has some 180,000 distinct CDR3 sequences, 63% seen once. Source material: sorted CD4+, CD8+, or CD8+CD57+ T cells (not recorded which) from PBMCs. These receptor sequences come from a human donor with aplastic anemia. CDR3s include the opening cysteine and the closing phenylalanine or tryptophan.

j_call v_call cdr3_aa
TRBJ2-1 TRBV11-2 CASSPGGGNEQFF
TRBJ2-7 TRBV24-1 CATSDGDRYEQYF
TRBJ2-5 TRBV20-1 CSASLDSFTQETQYF
TRBJ2-3 TRBV4-1 CAGSQGPTGNGGGDTQYF
TRBJ2-5 TRBV20-1 CSARDSSRQETQYF
TRBJ1-4 TRBV2 CASKPRNEKLFF
TRBJ2-7 TRBV12-3/TRBV12-4 CASSPSPGNEQYF
TRBJ1-1 TRBV6-1 CASSEETGRATEAFF
TRBJ2-5 TRBV7-9 CASTTSQETQYF
TRBJ1-1 TRBV15 CATSSMTRPPPEAFF
TRBJ2-1 TRBV7-9 CASTGSEQFF
TRBJ1-6 TRBV6-1 CASNSPHDGPSSYNSPLHF
TRBJ1-1 TRBV7-3 CASSRWGLTNTEAFF
TRBJ2-7 TRBV7-6 CASSSQTGLSYEQYF
TRBJ2-7 TRBV20-1 CSASPYGGSSYEQYF
TRBJ1-4 TRBV19 CARRRIDEKLFF
TRBJ1-5 TRBV19 CASSIAEGISNQPQHF
TRBJ1-6 TRBV7-2 CASSYTGQLALHF
TRBJ1-1 TRBV5-6 CASSPEDVNTEAFF
TRBJ2-3 TRBV10-1 CASSDTSTDTQYF
TRBJ2-7 TRBV20-1 CSARRDSYEQYF
- TRBV4-1 CASSQYARDVAQYF
TRBJ2-1 TRBV20-1 CSASGLHEQFF
TRBJ1-1 TRBV11-2 CASSRQGGTEAFF
TRBJ2-1 TRBV9 CASSAAGRHSNEQFF
TRBJ2-1 TRBV27 CASSLFTSTVSYNEQFF
TRBJ1-2 TRBV7-2 CASSLSNYGYTF
TRBJ1-4 TRBV2 CASSMTTGVGEKLFF
TRBJ1-1 TRBV25-1 CASSEGGTGRTEAFF
TRBJ2-3 TRBV29-1 CSVGTGGTDTQYF
TRBJ1-1 TRBV7-9 CASSLDGGRTEAFF
TRBJ1-4 TRBV6-6 CASSYLTTNEKLFF
TRBJ1-5 TRBV2 CASKASSLRNQPRHF
TRBJ2-1 TRBV24-1 CATSDWDRGLNEQFF
TRBJ2-2 TRBV20-1 CSARDLFRGKNTGELFF
TRBJ2-3 TRBV10-3 CAISLQGIETDTQYF